This TCR beta chain was identified during a study of early T cells in non-severe SARS-CoV-2 infection. In TCRdb, the 5' RACE reads were re-called with MiXCR into one record per CDR3 protein. Among 61,000 or so distinct CDR3 sequences listed, about 11% were seen once. The CDR3 length is 12 residues. Germline CDR1 is GTSNPN and CDR2 is SVGIG (reference sequence). Trimming took 3 bases from V and 8 from J, leaving 13 bases between them. Sample: whole blood, taken at baseline. The receptor was derived from an adult who was a healthcare worker with PCR-confirmed SARS-CoV-2 infection or an uninfected control (not recorded which). The donor label of this sample is uncertain. The chain joins TRBV30 to TRBJ1-1; D possibly corresponds to TRBD1 (6 bases). CDR3 region: CAWRGGAEEAFF. CDR3 DNA sequence: TGTGCCTGGAGGGGGGGGGCTGAGGAAGCTTTCTTT.